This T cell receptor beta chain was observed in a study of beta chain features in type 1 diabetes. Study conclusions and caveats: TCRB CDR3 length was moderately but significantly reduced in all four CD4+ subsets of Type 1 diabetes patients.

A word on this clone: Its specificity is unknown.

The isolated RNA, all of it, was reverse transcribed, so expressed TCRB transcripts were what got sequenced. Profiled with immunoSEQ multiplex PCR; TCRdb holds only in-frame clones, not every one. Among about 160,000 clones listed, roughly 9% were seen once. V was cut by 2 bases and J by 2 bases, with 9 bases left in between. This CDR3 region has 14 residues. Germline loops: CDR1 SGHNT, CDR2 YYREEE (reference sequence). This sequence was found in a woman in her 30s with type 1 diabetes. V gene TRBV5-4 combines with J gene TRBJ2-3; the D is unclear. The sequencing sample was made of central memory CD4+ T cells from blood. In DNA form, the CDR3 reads TGTGCCAGCAGCTTAGTAGACTTCACAGATACGCAGTATTTT. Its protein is CASSLVDFTDTQYF.